This T cell receptor (beta chain) originates from a study of T cells expressing NK-cell markers. Overall study: Repertoire data for TCR beta were derived from sorted T cells (CD3+CD56+NKG2C+, CD3+CD56+NKG2C- and CD3+CD56-NKG2C+). Seven donors tested HCMV-seropositive and one tested seronegative among the eight sequenced.

Germline loops: CDR1 LGHDT, CDR2 YNNKEL (reference sequence). CDR3 length equals 16 residues. Template switching by 5'RACE with UMIs generated the TCR beta cDNA. Using the 5' RACE reads, TCRdb records one entry per CDR3 protein without DNA. The sample data list a few hundred thousand distinct CDR3 sequences. The chain recombines TRBV3-1 with TRBJ2-3. The sequence came from a man aged 18 to 70 in good health. Specimen: blood T cells: a sorted CD56 or NKG2C T cell subset, CD4+ or CD8+ T cells, or bulk PBMC T cells (not recorded which). The CDR3 region is CASSQRWLSSTDTQYF.